This T cell receptor beta chain was documented in a study of read filtering for tumor transcriptome and immune sequencing. In the study overall: Per sample, TCR-region reads ranged about 4 to 11 million by IR-seq, 85 to 1273 by RNA-seq. Study-wide points: This fraction held mixed bone marrow immune cells after CD138-negative sorting. RNA-seq captured clonotypes less deeply and reliably than IR-seq. Roughly four fifths of IR-seq clonotypes had one read, totaling approximately 4% of reads; RNA-seq: approximately 75% and 45%.

Germline values: CDR1 MNHEY, CDR2 SMNVEV (reference sequence). Unmatched junction bases numbered 4, after V lost 6 bases and J lost 4 bases. The CDR3 contains 13 residues. This library used roughly 430 ng RNA and molecular barcoded adaptors spanning alpha/delta and beta/gamma chains. TCRdb itself ran the reads through MiXCR, one entry per CDR3 protein. The sample contains 93,000 or so distinct CDR3 sequences, about 22% of which appear only once. This clonotype was detected only a few times. Its cognate antigen is unknown. Sequencing was performed on a population of CD138-negative cells sorted from bone marrow. The receptor comes from a donor at least 40 years old with multiple myeloma. The J gene is TRBJ1-2, the V gene TRBV27, with 8 bases lining up with TRBD1. The CDR3 bases are TGTGCCAGCAGCCACGACAGGGGCTATGGCTACACCTTC. Translating it yields CASSHDRGYGYTF.